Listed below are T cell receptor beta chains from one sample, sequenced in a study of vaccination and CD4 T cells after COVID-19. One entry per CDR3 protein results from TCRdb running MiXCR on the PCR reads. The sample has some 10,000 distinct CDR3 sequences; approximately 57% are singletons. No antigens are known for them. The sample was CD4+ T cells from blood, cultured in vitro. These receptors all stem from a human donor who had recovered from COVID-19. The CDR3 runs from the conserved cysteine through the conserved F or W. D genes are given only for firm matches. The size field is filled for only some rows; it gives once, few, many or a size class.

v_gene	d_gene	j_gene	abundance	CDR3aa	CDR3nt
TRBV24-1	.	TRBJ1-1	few	CAPPGGNTEAFF	TGTGCCCCCCCCGGGGGGAACACTGAAGCTTTCTTT
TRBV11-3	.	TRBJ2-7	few	CASSLDLAQGHEQYF	TGTGCCAGCAGCTTAGATTTGGCTCAGGGTCACGAGCAGTACTTC
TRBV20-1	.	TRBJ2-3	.	CSARERGRAGGTQYF	TGCAGTGCTAGAGAGAGAGGCAGGGCGGGTGGTACGCAGTATTTT
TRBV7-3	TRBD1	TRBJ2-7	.	CASSSPGQGIYEQYF	TGTGCCAGCAGCTCGCCGGGACAGGGGATCTACGAGCAGTACTTC
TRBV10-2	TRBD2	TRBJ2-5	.	CASRASGEETQYF	TGCGCCAGCAGGGCTAGCGGGGAAGAGACCCAGTACTTC
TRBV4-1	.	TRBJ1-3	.	CASSQDGTFLPGNTIYF	TGCGCCAGCAGCCAAGATGGGACGTTTCTTCCTGGAAACACCATATATTTT
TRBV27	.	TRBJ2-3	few	CASSPLLLGLNTQYF	TGTGCCAGCAGTCCACTCCTACTCGGACTGAATACGCAGTATTTT
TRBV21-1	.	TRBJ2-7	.	CASSKVGDNSYEQYF	TGTGCCAGCAGCAAAGTTGGGGACAACTCCTACGAGCAGTACTTC
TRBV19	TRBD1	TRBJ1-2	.	CAGYSQGRVNYTF	TGTGCCGGATACTCACAGGGGAGGGTAAATTACACCTTC
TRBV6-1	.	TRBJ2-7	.	CASSPRFDLAYEQYF	TGTGCCAGCAGTCCCCGCTTCGACCTCGCCTACGAGCAGTACTTC
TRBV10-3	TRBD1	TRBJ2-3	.	CAISVTGGIRTDTQYF	TGTGCCATCAGTGTCACAGGGGGGATCCGCACAGATACGCAGTATTTT
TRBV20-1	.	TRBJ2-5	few	CSARGGSMKTQYF	TGCAGTGCTAGGGGGGGTAGCATGAAGACCCAGTACTTC
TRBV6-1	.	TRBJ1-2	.	CASSHKAKVSF	TGTGCCAGCAGTCACAAGGCCAAAGTTTCCTTC
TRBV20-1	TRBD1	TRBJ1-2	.	CSADRGSGGYTF	TGCAGTGCGGACAGGGGGAGCGGTGGCTACACCTTC
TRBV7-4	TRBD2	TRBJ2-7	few	CASSLETSGMYEQYF	TGTGCCAGCAGCTTAGAAACTAGCGGGATGTACGAGCAGTACTTC
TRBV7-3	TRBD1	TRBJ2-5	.	CASSDGTGGLGETQYF	TGTGCCAGCAGCGACGGGACAGGGGGCTTGGGGGAGACCCAGTACTTC
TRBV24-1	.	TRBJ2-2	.	CATSGGEKYTGELFF	TGTGCCACCAGTGGAGGCGAGAAATACACCGGGGAGCTGTTTTTT
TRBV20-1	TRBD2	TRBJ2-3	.	CSASVQAGGSLDTQYF	TGCAGTGCTAGCGTTCAGGCGGGGGGGAGTCTGGATACGCAGTATTTT
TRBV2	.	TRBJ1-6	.	CASIATGKKASPLHF	TGTGCCAGCATTGCCACAGGGAAGAAAGCTTCACCCCTCCACTTT
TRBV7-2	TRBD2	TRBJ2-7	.	CASSQDPGTSGIGQYF	TGTGCCAGCAGCCAAGATCCCGGGACTAGCGGGATCGGGCAGTACTTC
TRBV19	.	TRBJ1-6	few	CASSRTDNNSPLHF	TGTGCCAGTAGTAGGACAGACAATAATTCACCCCTCCACTTT
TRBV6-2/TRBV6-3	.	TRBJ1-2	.	CASSYSSRGGNYGYTF	TGTGCCAGCAGTTACTCGAGCAGGGGAGGTAACTATGGCTACACCTTC
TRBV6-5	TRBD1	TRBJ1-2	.	CASSFRDRGRHGYTF	TGTGCCAGCAGTTTCCGGGACAGGGGGCGTCATGGCTACACCTTC
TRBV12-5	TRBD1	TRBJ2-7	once	CASGLGQGSYEQYF	TGTGCTAGTGGTTTGGGACAGGGTAGCTACGAGCAGTACTTC
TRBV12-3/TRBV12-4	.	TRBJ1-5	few	CASSFPPQPQHF	TGTGCCAGCAGTTTCCCTCCTCAGCCCCAGCATTTT
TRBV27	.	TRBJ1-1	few	CASTLEKGVTEAFF	TGTGCCAGCACCCTGGAAAAGGGGGTGACTGAAGCTTTCTTT
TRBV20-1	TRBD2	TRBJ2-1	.	CSARRSRVGRGTYNEQFF	TGCAGTGCTAGAAGATCCCGAGTCGGGAGGGGCACCTACAATGAGCAGTTCTTC
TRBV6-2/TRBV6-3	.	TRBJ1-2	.	CASSRANYGYTF	TGTGCCAGCAGCCGGGCTAACTATGGCTACACCTTC
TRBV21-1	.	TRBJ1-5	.	CASSKASERVDVSNQPQHF	TGTGCCAGCAGCAAAGCCTCGGAGAGGGTCGACGTTAGCAATCAGCCCCAGCATTTT
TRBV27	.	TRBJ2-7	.	CASKRAGLSYEQYF	TGTGCCAGCAAGAGGGCGGGGCTCTCCTACGAGCAGTACTTC
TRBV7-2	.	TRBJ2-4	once	CASSLGGAAKNIQYF	TGTGCCAGCAGCCTAGGGGGGGCAGCCAAAAACATTCAGTACTTC
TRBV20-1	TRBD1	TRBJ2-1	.	CSARGAQTGAYNEQFF	TGCAGTGCTAGGGGGGCCCAGACAGGGGCCTACAATGAGCAGTTCTTC
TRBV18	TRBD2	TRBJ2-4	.	CASSPEAGGNIQYF	TGTGCCAGCTCACCAGAAGCGGGAGGGAACATTCAGTACTTC
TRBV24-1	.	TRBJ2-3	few	CATSPGTSTDTQYF	TGTGCCACCAGTCCCGGGACTAGCACAGATACGCAGTATTTT
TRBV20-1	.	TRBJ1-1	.	CSAPYTGTRNTEAFF	TGCAGTGCTCCATATACCGGGACACGGAACACTGAAGCTTTCTTT
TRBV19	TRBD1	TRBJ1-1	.	CASSGTTGTNRGRTEAFF	TGTGCCAGCAGCGGGACGACAGGGACCAACCGAGGACGCACTGAAGCTTTCTTT
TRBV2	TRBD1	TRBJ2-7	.	CASSGGGQGGSYEQYF	TGTGCCAGCAGTGGGGGGGGACAGGGAGGGTCCTACGAGCAGTACTTC
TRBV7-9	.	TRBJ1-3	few	CASSLARDGNTIYF	TGTGCCAGCAGCTTAGCCAGGGATGGAAACACCATATATTTT
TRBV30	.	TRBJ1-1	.	CARSEDGGYTEAFF	TGTGCCCGGAGCGAGGACGGGGGGTACACTGAAGCTTTCTTT
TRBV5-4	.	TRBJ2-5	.	CASSVPSRPGTQYF	TGTGCCAGCAGCGTACCCTCGCGCCCCGGGACCCAGTACTTC
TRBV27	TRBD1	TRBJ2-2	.	CASSFRWTGANTGELFF	TGTGCCAGCAGTTTTAGATGGACAGGGGCCAACACCGGGGAGCTGTTTTTT
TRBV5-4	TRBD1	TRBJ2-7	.	CASSSQRQGRQYF	TGTGCCAGCAGCTCTCAAAGACAGGGGAGGCAGTACTTC
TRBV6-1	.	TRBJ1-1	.	CASSGSDLEAFF	TGTGCCAGCAGTGGGTCCGACCTTGAAGCTTTCTTT
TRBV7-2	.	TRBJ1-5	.	CASSLVGSGQPQHF	TGTGCCAGCAGCTTAGTAGGATCTGGTCAGCCCCAGCATTTT
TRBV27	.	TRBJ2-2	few	CASSLRRTNTGELFF	TGTGCCAGCAGTTTAAGACGGACGAACACCGGGGAGCTGTTTTTT
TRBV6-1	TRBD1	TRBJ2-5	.	CASSTFGQEQETQYF	TGTGCCAGCAGCACATTTGGACAGGAACAAGAGACCCAGTACTTC
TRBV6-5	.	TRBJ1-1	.	CASSSGGSTEAFF	TGTGCCAGCAGTTCCGGGGGGAGCACTGAAGCTTTCTTT
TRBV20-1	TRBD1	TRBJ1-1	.	CSAADRVSGTEAFF	TGCAGTGCTGCAGACAGGGTAAGTGGCACTGAAGCTTTCTTT
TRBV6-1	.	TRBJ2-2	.	CASRPAANTGELFF	TGTGCCAGCAGGCCGGCTGCGAACACCGGGGAGCTGTTTTTT
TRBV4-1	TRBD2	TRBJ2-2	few	CASSQEMRTSGGELFF	TGCGCCAGCAGCCAAGAGATGAGGACTAGCGGCGGGGAGCTGTTTTTT
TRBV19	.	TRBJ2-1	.	CAASGGSYNEQFF	TGTGCCGCGTCGGGTGGATCCTACAATGAGCAGTTCTTC
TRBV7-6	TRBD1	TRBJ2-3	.	CASSLTGQSTDTQYF	TGTGCCAGCAGCCTCACGGGACAGAGCACAGATACGCAGTATTTT
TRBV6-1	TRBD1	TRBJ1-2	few	CASRTGYGYTF	TGTGCCAGCAGGACAGGGTATGGCTACACCTTC
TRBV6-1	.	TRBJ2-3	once	CASSPLSSTDTQYF	TGTGCCAGCAGCCCTCTGTCTAGCACAGATACGCAGTATTTT